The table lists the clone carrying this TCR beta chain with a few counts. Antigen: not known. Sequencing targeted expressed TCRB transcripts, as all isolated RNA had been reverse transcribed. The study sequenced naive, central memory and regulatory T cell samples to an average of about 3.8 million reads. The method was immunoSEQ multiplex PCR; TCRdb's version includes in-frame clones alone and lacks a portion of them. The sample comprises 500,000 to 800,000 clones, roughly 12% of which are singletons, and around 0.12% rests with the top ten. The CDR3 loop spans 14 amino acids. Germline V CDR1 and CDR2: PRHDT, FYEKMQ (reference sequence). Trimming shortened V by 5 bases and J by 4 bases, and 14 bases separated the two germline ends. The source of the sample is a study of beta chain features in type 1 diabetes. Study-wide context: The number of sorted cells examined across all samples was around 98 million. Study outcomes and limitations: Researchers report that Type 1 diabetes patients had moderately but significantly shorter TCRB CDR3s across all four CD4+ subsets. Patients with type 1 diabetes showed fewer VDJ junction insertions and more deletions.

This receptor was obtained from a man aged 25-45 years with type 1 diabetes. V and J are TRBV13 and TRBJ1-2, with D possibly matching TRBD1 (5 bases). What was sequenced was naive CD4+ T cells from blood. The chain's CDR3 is CASSQTGTAYGYTF. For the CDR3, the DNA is TGTGCCAGCAGCCAGACCGGGACGGCCTATGGCTACACCTTC. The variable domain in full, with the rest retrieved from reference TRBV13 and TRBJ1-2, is AAGVIQSPRHLIKEKRETATLKCYPIPRHDTVYWYQQGPGQDPQFLISFYEKMQSDKGSIPDRFSAQQFSDYHSELNMSSLELGDSALYFCASSQTGTAYGYTFGSGTRLTVV.